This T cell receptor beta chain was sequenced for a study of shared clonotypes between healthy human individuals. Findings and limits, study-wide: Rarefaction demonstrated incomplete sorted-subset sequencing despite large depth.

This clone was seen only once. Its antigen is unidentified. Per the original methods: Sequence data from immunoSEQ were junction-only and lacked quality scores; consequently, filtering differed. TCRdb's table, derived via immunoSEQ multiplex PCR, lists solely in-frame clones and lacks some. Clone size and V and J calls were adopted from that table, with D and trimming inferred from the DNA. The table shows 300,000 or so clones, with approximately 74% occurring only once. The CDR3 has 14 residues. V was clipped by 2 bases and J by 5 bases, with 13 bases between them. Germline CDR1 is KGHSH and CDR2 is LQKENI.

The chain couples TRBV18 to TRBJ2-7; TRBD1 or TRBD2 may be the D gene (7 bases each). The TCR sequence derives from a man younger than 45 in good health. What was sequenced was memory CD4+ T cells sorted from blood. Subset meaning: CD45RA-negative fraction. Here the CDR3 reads CASSPGRGPDEQYF. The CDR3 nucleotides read TGTGCCAGCTCACCAGGGAGGGGGCCCGACGAGCAGTACTTC.